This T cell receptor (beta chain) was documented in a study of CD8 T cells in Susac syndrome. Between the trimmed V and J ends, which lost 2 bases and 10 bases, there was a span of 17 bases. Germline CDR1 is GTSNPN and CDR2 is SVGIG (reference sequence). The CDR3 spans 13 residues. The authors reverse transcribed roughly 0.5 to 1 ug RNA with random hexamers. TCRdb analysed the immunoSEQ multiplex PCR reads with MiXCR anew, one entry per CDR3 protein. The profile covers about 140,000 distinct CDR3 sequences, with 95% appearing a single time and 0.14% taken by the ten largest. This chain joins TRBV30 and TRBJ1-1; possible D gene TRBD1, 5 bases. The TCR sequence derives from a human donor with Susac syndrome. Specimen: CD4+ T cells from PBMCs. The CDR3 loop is CAWSLGRGGRAFF. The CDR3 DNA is TGTGCCTGGAGTTTGGGTCGTGGGGGACGAGCTTTCTTT.